This TCR beta chain was recovered during a study of identical twins listed by TCRdb under 2016. For the study in its entirety: TCR alpha and beta repertoires from monozygotic twins, unrelated adults of various ages and cord blood were deep-sequenced to test whether fetal clonotypes persist. Replicate twin experiments were performed at different times using different library preparation protocols to rule out contamination.

The CDR3 contains 15 residues, cysteine and phenylalanine counted. Only the CDR3 DNA stays, 45 bases, in frame from base 1. V and J are truncated by 2 bases and 0 bases respectively, leaving an intervening sequence of 11 bases. CDR1 SGHTA and CDR2 FQGNSA are derived from the germline V gene. All donors were healthy Caucasians. The twin cohort comprised three pairs of female monozygotic twins, all aged about 18 to 30 years. Miltenyi CD45RO+ enrichment and human naive T-cell isolation kits were used to isolate memory (CD45RO+) and naive T cells from PBMC. A remark on this clonotype: Its antigen is not yet known. One base away there is no much larger clone; base qualities are not given.

Overall study outcomes, separate from this receptor: In beta out-of-frame sequences, excess twin sharing was weaker, because having fewer shared sequences lowered the signal-to-noise ratio. Recombination models systematically underestimated out-of-frame TCR alpha sharing in monozygotic twins but agreed with sharing between unrelated individuals. Out-of-frame TCR alpha sequences shared between twins showed an excess of low generation-probability sequences compared with coincidental sharing between unrelated individuals. Because the same donors could not be followed over many years, the conclusions relied on cross-sectional statistical analysis. Zero-insertion analyses could be partly confounded by invariant T cells such as MAIT and iNKT, although diverse VJ usage argued against such confounding for most clonotypes. Fewer insertions were carried by abundant cord blood beta clonotypes; a weaker similar trend was observed in young adult naive repertoires, while no such trend was observed in memory repertoires.

The receptor library was made with 5' RACE. The instrument given in TCRdb is Illumina HiSeq 2000. Template switching added a universal primer binding site, and the final cDNA carried a unique molecular identifier that allowed TCR cDNA molecules to be counted accurately. Specific primers in the conserved constant-segment region were used to synthesize first-strand cDNA for the TCR alpha and beta chains. Each cDNA library was double barcoded, with a SMART-Mk sample barcode plus Illumina barcodes, to control for contamination. TruSeq adapter sequences along with Illumina sample barcodes were introduced in two successive PCR steps. Sequencing of the TCR alpha and beta cDNA libraries was done on the Illumina HiSeq platform using custom primers. The authors processed their data as follows. MiGEC processed the raw reads to extract unique molecular identifiers, while MiXCR was used to determine the CDR3 positions. For each individual, recombination models were inferred using an EM algorithm with the repgenHMM and IGoR tools. The tcR package in R was used for shared clonotype analysis, with sharing normalized by the product of cloneset sizes. Out-of-frame nonproductive sequences were analyzed to study raw recombination free of thymic and clonal selection effects. Starting from the raw public reads, TCRdb applied fastp trimming at Q25, assembled clones with MiXCR and retained in-frame beta chains. Rows are unified per CDR3 protein, each entry keeping the most common DNA and genes. Here the V and J calls rest on TCRdb's processing, not on the authors' analysis. A total of 220,000 or so distinct CDR3 sequences appear in this sample, 5.5% to 8% of them only once. The ten biggest clones cover around 3.4% of the sample.

These data also featured in a second study, about yellow fever vaccine responses in identical twins. The second study reports: The T cell response to vaccination in identical twins was reported by the authors to appear partly convergent and partly personalized. In identical twins, the study followed T cell clones that responded to the vaccine with precision.

Sequenced sample: memory (CD45RO+) T cells sorted from blood. According to the study, the label for this sample's cell subset or site signals: CD45RO+ enriched T cells. This sequence originates from a woman aged 18-30 years in good health. The rearrangement joined TRBV7-2 to TRBJ2-7; the D gene is perhaps TRBD2, from 7 matching bases. The DNA reads TGTGCCAGCAGCTTATTCGGGGGGCCCTCCTACGAGCAGTACTTC. This codes for CASSLFGGPSYEQYF. Joined to the reference TRBV7-2 and TRBJ2-7 proteins, this CDR3 gives the full variable domain: GAGVSQSPSNKVTEKGKDVELRCDPISGHTALYWYRQSLGQGLEFLIYFQGNSAPDKSGLPSDRFSAERTGGSVSTLTIQRTQQEDSAVYLCASSLFGGPSYEQYFGPGTRLTVT.